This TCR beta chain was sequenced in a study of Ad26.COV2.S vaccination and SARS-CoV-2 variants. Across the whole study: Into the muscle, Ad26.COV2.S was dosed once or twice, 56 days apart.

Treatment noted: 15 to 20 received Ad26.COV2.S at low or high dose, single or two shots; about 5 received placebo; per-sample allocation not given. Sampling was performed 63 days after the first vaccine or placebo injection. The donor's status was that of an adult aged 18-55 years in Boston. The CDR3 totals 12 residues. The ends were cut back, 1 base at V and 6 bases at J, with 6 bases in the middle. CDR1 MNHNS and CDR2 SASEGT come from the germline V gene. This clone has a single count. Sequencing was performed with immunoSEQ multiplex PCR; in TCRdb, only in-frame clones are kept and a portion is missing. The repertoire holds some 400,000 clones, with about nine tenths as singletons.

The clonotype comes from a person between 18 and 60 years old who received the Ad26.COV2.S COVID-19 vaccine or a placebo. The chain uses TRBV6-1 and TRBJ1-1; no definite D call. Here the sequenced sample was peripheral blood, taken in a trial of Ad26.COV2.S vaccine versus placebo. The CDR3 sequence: CASSEDGPEAFF. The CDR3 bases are TGTGCCAGCAGTGAAGACGGGCCTGAAGCTTTCTTT.